What follows are 12 T cell receptor beta chains derived from one specimen sequenced in a study of T cell clonality in common variable immunodeficiency (dated by TCRdb to 2015 to 2017). Summary of the overall study and its limitations: Reportedly, TCRbeta sequences from CVID had fewer deletions and N-nucleotide insertions, and highly modified clones with 13 or more V deletions were absent from CVID.

Their recognized antigens are unknown. The library was prepared using the immunoSEQ multiplex PCR assay. The table comes from immuneACCESS by way of TCRdb, which keeps in-frame sequences with V and J called. Part of the clones is missing from these tables; in studies checked, under half for an unresolved V gene and the rest for unknown reasons. The sample counts about 28,000 clones, each observed more than once. The ten largest clonotypes hold over 25% of the sample. Specimen: peripheral blood mononuclear cells. Receptors originate from a human donor with common variable immunodeficiency.

In its sample, this clone was seen a few times. The CDR3 end falls 3 residues outside the read, so it is completed with the germline J gene. The chain recombines TRBV6-2 or TRBV6-3 with TRBJ2-2; D may be TRBD1 (6 bases). Trimming pared 4 bases from V and 3 bases from J, leaving 9 bases between. The CDR3 has 14 amino acids. The germline V gene encodes CDR1 MNHEY and CDR2 SVGEGT. CDR3 sequence: CASSWAGDTGELFF. Partial CDR3 DNA: TGTGCCAGCAGTTGGGCAGGGGACACCGGGGAG.

This clone was counted only a few times. The sequence runs out 3 residues before the end of the CDR3; the remainder is reconstructed from the germline J gene. The chain joins TRBV7-9 to TRBJ1-1, with 7 bases lining up with TRBD1. The CDR3 is made up of 15 amino acids. Germline values: CDR1 SEHNR, CDR2 FQNEAQ (reference sequence). V trimming: 5 bases; J trimming: 7 bases; junction bases outside the gene matches: 13. CDR3 bases read: TGTGCCAGCAGCCGTGCTGGTAGACAGGGTAGTGAA. This encodes CASSRAGRQGSE. The full CDR3 sequence reads CASSRAGRQGSEAFF. The full variable domain, with the rest looked up from reference TRBV7-9 and TRBJ1-1, is DTGVSQNPRHKITKRGQNVTFRCDPISEHNRLYWYRQTLGQGPEFLTYFQNEAQLEKSRLLSDRFSAERPKGSFSTLEIQRTEQGDSAMYLCASSRAGRQGSEAFFGQGTRLTVV.

As to this clone: The CDR3 is cut off 3 residues early in the read; its end comes from the germline J gene. The rearrangement joins TRBV5-6 to TRBJ2-7; D is perhaps TRBD2 (6 bases). This CDR3 spans 14 amino acids. Germline loops: CDR1 SGHDT, CDR2 YYEEEE. Trimming stripped 8 bases from V and 1 base from J, with 16 bases between. The sequenced CDR3 bases are TGTGCCAGTACGTTAAGGGGAGGATCCTACGAG. Its protein is CASTLRGGSYE. The whole CDR3 protein reads CASTLRGGSYEQYF.

The CDR3 sequence: CASSIENRGNYEKLFF. Partial CDR3 DNA: TGTGCCAGTAGTATCGAAAACAGGGGTAACTATGAAAAA. The chain has TRBV19 and TRBJ1-4; 7 nucleotides match TRBD1. The read terminates 3 residues ahead of where the CDR3 ends, so the germline J gene completes it. Germline values: CDR1 LNHDA, CDR2 SQIVND (reference sequence). The CDR3 has 16 amino acids. J gave up 6 bases and V 3 bases, and 10 bases lay outside the gene matches.

A note on this clone: The CDR3 goes on 3 residues after the read ends, and that part is filled in from the germline J gene. The V gene is TRBV18, the J gene TRBJ2-1, with 9 bases fitting TRBD2. There are 14 residues in the CDR3. J was trimmed by 4 bases and V by 7 bases; bases with no gene match: 5. CDR1 is KGHSH, CDR2 LQKENI, per germline. CDR3 loop: CASCASGAYNEQFF. The CDR3 DNA, read in part, is TGTGCCAGCTGCGCTAGCGGGGCGTACAATGAG.

This clone was counted at least ten times. At one end, the junction sequence differs from germline, possibly due to a read error. The sequenced fragment ends 3 residues before the CDR3 boundary, so the rest is inferred from the germline J gene. The chain is built from TRBV5-6 and TRBJ1-2; no definite D call. Germline V gives CDR1 SGHDT, CDR2 YYEEEE. The CDR3 runs to 12 residues. CDR3 protein: CASRGFNDGYTF. The sequenced CDR3 bases are TGTGCCAGCAGAGGGTTTAACGATGGC.

This clone was seen at least ten times. Read sequence stops 3 residues before the CDR3 end, and the germline J gene provides the missing end. This rearrangement joins TRBV6-2 or TRBV6-3 to TRBJ2-3; 7 bases fit TRBD1. The germline V gene encodes CDR1 MNHEY and CDR2 SVGEGT. V was clipped by 0 bases and J by 5 bases; unmatched bases: 8. The CDR3 loop spans 16 amino acids. CDR3 sequence: CASSYSKQGWEDTQYF. The part of the CDR3 DNA that was read is TGTGCCAGCAGTTACTCGAAACAGGGGTGGGAAGATACG.

With regard to this clone: The sequenced fragment ends 3 residues before the CDR3 boundary, so the rest is inferred from the germline J gene. The chain combines TRBV6-1 with TRBJ2-1; TRBD2 matches 9 bases. CDR3 length equals 14 residues. The ends lost 4 bases at V and 4 bases at J; junction bases unmatched: 2. In germline, CDR1 is MNHNS, CDR2 SASEGT. CDR3 DNA (partial): TGTGCCAGCAGTGCGACTAGCGGATACAATGAG. Translating it yields CASSATSGYNE. The complete CDR3 protein is CASSATSGYNEQFF.

There are many counts of this clone. The CDR3 end falls 3 residues outside the read, so it is completed with the germline J gene. The chain joins TRBV20-1 to TRBJ2-3; TRBD2 is a possible D gene (6 bases). V dropped 6 bases and J dropped 3 bases, with 13 bases sitting between them. The germline gives CDR1 DFQATT, CDR2 SNEGSKA (reference sequence). CDR3 size: 13 residues. This chain's CDR3 is CSAQVGGTDTQYF. The CDR3 DNA, read in part, is TGCAGTGCCCAGGTGGGGGGAACAGATACG.

Remarks on this clone: With the read ending 3 residues before the CDR3 end, the germline J gene is used to fill in that end. V gene TRBV2 combines with J gene TRBJ2-1; tentatively, D is TRBD2 (5 bases). CDR3 length: 12 residues. From germline, CDR1 is SNHLY and CDR2 FYNNEI. The V gene lost 8 bases and the J gene lost 6 bases, with 11 bases spanning the gap. CDR3 in amino acids: CASLAWANEQFF. The sequenced CDR3 bases are TGTGCCAGCCTAGCATGGGCCAATGAG. Variable domain in full (rest from reference TRBV2 and TRBJ2-1): EPEVTQTPSHQVTQMGQEVILRCVPISNHLYFYWYRQILGQKVEFLVSFYNNEISEKSEIFDDQFSVERPDGSNFTLKIRSTKLEDSAMYFCASLAWANEQFFGPGTRLTVL.

In its sample, this clone was seen many times. The read comes to an end 3 residues before the CDR3 does, leaving the germline J gene to fill in the end. This chain connects TRBV20-1 to TRBJ1-1; D is possibly TRBD1 (6 bases). Germline assignment: CDR1 DFQATT and CDR2 SNEGSKA (reference sequence). Trimming shortened V by 0 bases and J by 6 bases, and 11 bases separated the two germline ends. The CDR3 has 13 residues. CDR3 bases read: TGCAGTGCTAGAGATCAAGGGGGGGCTGAA. Its translation: CSARDQGGAE. The complete CDR3 reads CSARDQGGAEAFF.

This clone has a handful of counts. Read coverage stops 3 residues before the CDR3 terminus; the germline J gene supplies the remainder. The gene calls are TRBV7-9 and TRBJ1-2; 7 bases line up with TRBD1. The ends lost 4 bases at V and 4 bases at J; junction bases unmatched: 3. The CDR3 consists of 13 residues. Per germline, CDR1 SEHNR and CDR2 FQNEAQ (reference sequence). CDR3 DNA (partial): TGTGCCAGCAGCTGGGACAGCCCCTATGGC. Amino acid sequence: CASSWDSPYG. In full, the CDR3 is CASSWDSPYGYTF.